One and the same sample provided the 10 T cell receptor beta chains below, sequenced in a study of cytomegalovirus exposure and HLA in healthy donors. Primers for the PCR totalled 60 Vbeta and 13 Jbeta. Sequenced by immunoSEQ multiplex PCR; TCRdb stores in-frame clones only, minus some. Found here are 250,000 to 350,000 clones, about 80% of them singletons; the top ten hold about 0.28%. The sequencing input was PBMCs. All receptors derive from a girl aged 2-10 years in good health and CMV-seronegative.

The J gene is TRBJ2-1, the V gene TRBV25-1; a weak D match, TRBD2 (6 bases). This CDR3 has 15 residues. Germline values: CDR1 MGHDK, CDR2 SYGVNS. V was shortened by 0 bases and J by 8 bases, with 14 bases between the two germline ends. CDR3 protein: CASSEYRGWGDEQFF. CDR3 nucleotides: TGTGCCAGCAGTGAATATCGTGGTTGGGGGGATGAGCAGTTCTTC. Supplemented by reference TRBV25-1 and TRBJ2-1, the full variable domain reads EADIYQTPRYLVIGTGKKITLECSQTMGHDKMYWYQQDPGMELHLIHYSYGVNSTEKGDLSSESTVSRIRTEHFPLTLESARPSHTSQYLCASSEYRGWGDEQFFGPGTRLTVL.

J is TRBJ1-3 and V is TRBV10-3; TRBD1 matches at 10 bases. The V and J ends lost 3 bases and 7 bases, in that order; junction bases with no gene match: 6. This CDR3 spans 15 amino acids. Germline lookup yields CDR1 ENHRY and CDR2 SYGVKD. CDR3 nucleotide sequence: TGTGCCATCAGTGACCAGACAGGGGGCGGTAACACCATATATTTT. Translating gives CAISDQTGGGNTIYF.

The chain joins TRBV7-6 to TRBJ2-7, with D possibly being TRBD2 (6 bases). Trimming shortened V by 4 bases and J by 1 base, and 11 bases separated the two germline ends. The CDR3 loop spans 14 amino acids. CDR1 SGHVS and CDR2 FNYEAQ come from the germline V gene. CDR3 sequence: CASSSGLGSYEQYF. DNA for the CDR3: TGTGCCAGCAGCTCGGGACTTGGGTCCTACGAGCAGTACTTC.

The V and J genes are TRBV28 and TRBJ2-7; TRBD1 aligns across 10 bases. Trimming at V came to 8 bases and at J to 7 bases, leaving 8 bases not matched to a gene. This CDR3 region has 13 residues. Looked up from germline, CDR1 is MDHEN and CDR2 is SYDVKM. CDR3 region: CASRRQGAREQYF. DNA for the CDR3: TGTGCCAGCCGTCGACAGGGGGCAAGGGAGCAGTACTTC.

This chain connects TRBV4-1 to TRBJ2-5; D not certain. The J call could be wrong; TRBJ2-7 is a better fit for the DNA end. CDR3 size: 13 residues. Germline V gene lookup returns CDR1 MGHRA and CDR2 YSYEKL. The CDR3 spells CASSQTVGYEQYF. DNA for the CDR3: TGCGCCAGCAGCCAAACAGTAGGATACGAGCAGTACTTC.

V and J are TRBV9 and TRBJ1-5; 7 bases map to TRBD1. J was trimmed by 5 bases and V by 3 bases; bases with no gene match: 5. This CDR3 comprises 14 residues. The V gene's germline CDR1 is SGDLS and CDR2 YYNGEE. CDR3 loop: CASSAGTDYQPQHF. CDR3 in DNA: TGTGCCAGCAGCGCTGGGACAGATTATCAGCCCCAGCATTTT.

This clone was counted a single time. Here the CDR3 DNA reads TGCGCCAGCAGCATCTACCCGACAGGAATCCCCCGGACTAGCGGGAATAACGAGCAGTACTTC. Protein product: CASSIYPTGIPRTSGNNEQYF. The chain links TRBV5-1 to TRBJ2-5; TRBD2 aligns across 12 bases. The DNA end favors TRBJ2-7, so the J call may be wrong. Germline V gene data show CDR1 as SGHRS and CDR2 as YFSETQ. The CDR3 consists of 21 residues.

Of note for this clone: This sample also contains other DNA sequences that code for the same CDR3. This sequence joins TRBV19 and TRBJ1-3; D not certain. CDR1 is LNHDA, CDR2 SQIVND, per germline (reference sequence). The CDR3 covers 15 residues. V shed 3 bases and J shed 0 bases, with 9 bases lying between them. DNA for the CDR3: TGTGCCAGTAGTATGGGCGCAGTCTCTGGAAACACCATATATTTT. Translation: CASSMGAVSGNTIYF.

The rearrangement joins TRBV28 to TRBJ1-2, with D possibly matching TRBD1 (5 bases). Germline CDR1 MDHEN, CDR2 SYDVKM. The CDR3 covers 14 residues. V lost 6 bases and J 2 bases, leaving 13 bases between the germline ends. DNA for the CDR3: TGTGCCAGCAGGGATGGACGGGGGAACTATGGCTACACCTTC. Its protein product is CASRDGRGNYGYTF.

J is TRBJ1-6 and V is TRBV9, with TRBD1 matching 7 bases. The CDR3 has 15 residues. The J segment lost 5 bases and the V segment lost 4 bases, leaving 6 bases of the junction unmatched. Germline V lookup: CDR1 SGDLS, CDR2 YYNGEE. The CDR3 DNA reads TGTGCCAGCAGCCTAGGGGGCAGGAATAATTCACCCCTCCACTTT. It specifies CASSLGGRNNSPLHF.